What follows is one T cell receptor beta chain and its context. This clonotype has more than one count but fewer than ten. Its recognized antigen is unknown. No base-level quality is on record; no much larger clone is a single base apart. V is reduced by 0 bases and J by 4 bases, leaving a spacing of 33 bases between them. The CDR3 starts with the cysteine, ends with the phenylalanine, and has 22 residues. Here the CDR3 DNA is all that survives: 66 bases in frame from base 1. Taken from the germline V gene, the CDR1 and CDR2 loops are LGHNT and FRNRAP. These data belong to a study of regulatory T cells in long-lasting Graves disease (dated by TCRdb to the early 2020s). About the investigation overall: In the newly diagnosed Graves' disease group, patients had been taking antithyroid drugs for less than 3 months. Peripheral blood TCR sequencing and RNA sequencing compared persistent Graves' disease patients with newly diagnosed Graves' disease patients. The study was registered as a clinical trial and conducted in China. A total of some 35 samples underwent TCR sequencing, from roughly 13 patients with persistent Graves' disease and 20 patients with newly diagnosed Graves' disease. The study at large found these results: Only the TCR beta chain was sequenced and analyzed. Only peripheral blood was studied, because thyroid tissue, the primary lesion, was inaccessible. Lower TCR Shannon entropy and fewer highly expanded clones were observed in persistent Graves' disease patients than in newly diagnosed patients, which suggested clonal expansion. A larger number of public clonotypes was shared among persistent patients (approximately 3,000) than among newly diagnosed patients (roughly 930). The small sample size was acknowledged by the authors as a limitation that may reduce accuracy. TRBV28, TRBJ1-2 and TRBJ2-5 were preferentially used in persistent disease, while TRBV20-1 and TRBJ2-1 were favored in newly diagnosed disease.

The sample's time point, from its label and the paper: newly diagnosed GD, antithyroid drugs for less than 3 months. RNA was extracted from PBMCs in TRIzol for both TCR sequencing and RNA sequencing. Graves' disease was diagnosed according to American Thyroid Association guidelines. Patients for the study were recruited at an endocrinology department in Xi'an, China. From each patient, about 8.9 milliliters of peripheral blood was collected into an EDTA anticoagulant tube. PBMCs were isolated by Ficoll Paque Plus density gradient separation without further T cell sorting. An Agilent 2100 Bioanalyzer and agarose gel were used to check RNA quality, while a NanoDrop 2000 measured RNA concentration. The library was prepared using multiplex PCR. The reads were generated on an Illumina HiSeq 4000. To build TCR beta libraries, CDR3 regions were amplified by Arm-PCR using iRepertoire HTBI primers. PCR products were gel purified before sequencing. Per the authors' processing: Gene usage analysis of CDR3 amino acid clonotypes relied on the approximately 62 TRBV and more than twelve TRBJ segments identified across samples. COPE and FqMerger were used to merge the filtered high-quality paired reads into contigs. BLAST was used to align contigs to the IMGT TRBV, TRBD and TRBJ reference genes, and CDR3 was defined following IMGT. Clonotypes above 0.1% frequency were classified as highly expanded clones. Shannon entropy served as the measure of repertoire diversity, while the Gini coefficient captured V-J evenness. A clonotype found in more than one individual was treated as public. TCRdb passed the public sequencing reads through fastp at Q25 and MiXCR, retaining productive beta sequences. Records with the same CDR3 protein are collapsed into one entry carrying the most frequent genes and DNA. The V and J calls reflect TCRdb's pipeline rather than the authors' work. The sample table shows 500,000 or so distinct CDR3 sequences, and roughly 15% are seen once. Jointly, the top ten make up 20% to 25% of the sample.

In addition, the sample was reused for a study of T cells in Graves' hyperthyroidism and ophthalmopathy. The second paper further reports: Stable Graves' hyperthyroidism was defined as the absence of progression to ophthalmopathy over 18 months of follow-up. Hyperthyroidism patients were newly diagnosed, had a disease duration of under 2 months, and were aged 18 to 65 years. Patients with uncontrolled infections, other autoimmune diseases, pregnancy or lactation were excluded. Clinical symptoms, serum thyroxine and TRAb, thyroid ultrasound, and orbital computed tomography formed the basis for the diagnoses. For the first round of RT-PCR on the TCR CDR3, the HTBI primer set was used together with the Qiagen OneStep RT-PCR kit. Blood samples also contained most of the expanded thyroid clonotypes (frequency above 0.001), which suggests that blood repertoires may reflect thyroid immune responses. A model built on a 13 V-J signature distinguished ophthalmopathy from stable hyperthyroidism, reaching roughly 88% sensitivity and around 82% specificity in cross-validation and 80%/75% in testing. In validation, progression to ophthalmopathy was predicted by the model with roughly 69% sensitivity and 72% to 85% specificity, a median of around 5.9 months before onset. To identify TCR V-J signatures that set the groups apart, the researchers used a discovery cohort of roughly 100 patients, made up of under 50 with Graves' ophthalmopathy and 55 to 65 with stable Graves' hyperthyroidism. Whether ophthalmopathy could be predicted prospectively was tested in an independent validation cohort made up of some 20 hyperthyroidism patients plus 17 patients who later progressed to ophthalmopathy. The 100 or so discovery patients were divided at random into training and test sets in a 7:3 ratio. In addition, the study compared T-cell repertoires in thyroid tissue and in blood from six Graves' hyperthyroidism patients. Following sampling, methimazole starting at 30 mg daily was given to hyperthyroidism patients, and high-dose intravenous methylprednisolone was given to ophthalmopathy patients. The libraries were constructed in a second round of multiplex PCR and then size-selected and purified. Sequencing of the libraries was done on an Illumina HiSeq2000 using paired-end 100 bp reads. Raw data were processed with SOAPnuke, discarding reads with adapters, uncalled bases, mean Phred below 15, or no exact constant-primer or identifier match. COPE v1.2.5 was used to merge the high-quality paired reads, and each unique nucleotide sequence was defined as a clonotype. Clonotypes were aligned to IMGT TRBV, TRBD and TRBJ reference segments using MiTCR v1.1. Analysis was restricted to V-J combinations with a frequency above 0.0001, which covered 99.2% of repertoires. A TCS score was defined as the ratio between F50 (clonal expansion) and ExV (chaos), using BLOSUM62-based TCRdist between CDR3 peptides within each V-J. Welch's t-statistics and random forest reduced several hundred V-J features to 13, which were used in a naive Bayes classifier (R e1071). Sample size was not statistically predetermined, and blinding of investigators to group allocation was not performed. The paper describes TCR Vbeta CDR3 sequencing of fewer than 150 peripheral blood samples, made up of some 40 ophthalmopathy patients, over 70 hyperthyroidism patients and some 17 progressor patients.

This clonotype was sampled from a middle-aged woman with Graves disease. Donor details come from another sample of the same person, matched by shared clones. The specimen was peripheral blood mononuclear cells (PBMCs), collected at new diagnosis, from a patient treated with antithyroid drugs. The chain was built from TRBV12-5 and TRBJ1-2; TRBD1 might be the D gene, on 5 matching bases. This receptor carries the CDR3 CASGLVPTYLGFQGRGFYGYTF. Read as DNA, the sequence is TGTGCTAGTGGTTTGGTTCCTACGTACCTGGGGTTTCAGGGTAGAGGGTTCTATGGCTACACCTTC.